This TCR beta chain was sequenced in a study of control samples from healthy donors and cancer patients (dated by TCRdb to 2020 to 2021). The method behind the library was the immunoSEQ multiplex PCR assay. Drawn from immuneACCESS, this table holds only the in-frame rearrangements with V and J called that TCRdb kept. Clones are partly lost; checked studies trace under half to an unresolved V gene and leave the rest unexplained. Across this sample there are more than 50,000 clones, with 90% to 96% seen only once. The ten biggest clones cover 0.85% to 1.4% of the sample. The CDR3 goes from the cysteine to the phenylalanine over 15 residues. Only the CDR3 DNA stays, 45 bases, in frame from base 1. Via the germline V gene, CDR1 is MGHRA and CDR2 YSYEKL. Deletion took 0 bases off V and 5 bases off J, with a span of 13 bases between the germline ends. Worth noting for this clone: What this receptor recognizes is not known. No base qualities exist here, and no much larger clone lies one base off it.

The sample taken for sequencing was blood. This TCR was recovered from a woman between 18 and 30 years old in good health. The chain couples TRBV4-1 to TRBJ1-2; possibly the D gene is TRBD1, per 6 matching bases. The DNA sequence follows: TGCGCCAGCAGCCAAGATCCGACAGGCTTATATGGCTACACCTTC. This sequence encodes CASSQDPTGLYGYTF.